Sequencing of this T cell receptor beta chain was carried out in a study of OX40 agonist ivuxolimab in advanced cancers. Study summary: With a range of roughly 20 to 80, age averaged approximately 60 years, and about 82% were male. Broader study findings: The study did not work out the antigen specificity of the expanded peripheral T cells. Certain nonresponders likewise exhibited a low normalized T-cell clonal expansion.

Sequencing used immunoSEQ multiplex PCR; TCRdb keeps in-frame clones, though not all of them. The sample records about 84,000 clones, approximately 89% being singletons. On this clone: Its antigen remains unidentified.

Germline V gene lookup returns CDR1 WNHNN and CDR2 SYGVQD (reference sequence). Trimming stripped 3 bases from V and 2 bases from J, with 17 bases between. This CDR3 region has 17 residues. The receptor's source is an adult with an advanced solid tumor such as melanoma, head and neck, liver or kidney cancer. Material: CD4+ or CD8+ T cells sorted from blood, obtained in a trial of the OX40 agonist ivuxolimab. The chain couples TRBV10-1 to TRBJ2-1, with D perhaps matching TRBD2 (5 bases). The CDR3 reads CASSDSLGGSAYNEQFF. In DNA, the CDR3 is TGCGCCAGCAGTGATAGCTTAGGAGGATCCGCCTACAATGAGCAGTTCTTC.